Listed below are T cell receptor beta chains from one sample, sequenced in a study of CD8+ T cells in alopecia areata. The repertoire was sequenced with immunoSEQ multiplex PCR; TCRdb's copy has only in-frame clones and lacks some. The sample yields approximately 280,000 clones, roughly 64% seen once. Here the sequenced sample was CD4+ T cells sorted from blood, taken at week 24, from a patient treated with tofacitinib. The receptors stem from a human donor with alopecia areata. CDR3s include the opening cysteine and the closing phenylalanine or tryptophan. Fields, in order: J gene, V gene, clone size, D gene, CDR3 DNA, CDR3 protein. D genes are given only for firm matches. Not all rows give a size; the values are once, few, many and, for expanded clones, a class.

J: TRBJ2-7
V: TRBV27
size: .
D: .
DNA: TGTGCCAGCAGTTCCCTCGGACTCCCCGAGCAGTACTTC
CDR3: CASSSLGLPEQYF

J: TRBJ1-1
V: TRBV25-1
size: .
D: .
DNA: TGTGCCAGCAGTGAATATGGATCCCTTGAAGCTTTCTTT
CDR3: CASSEYGSLEAFF

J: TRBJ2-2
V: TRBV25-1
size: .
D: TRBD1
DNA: TGTGCCAGCAGTGAATACCGCGGGACAGGGTCCGGGGAGCTGTTTTTT
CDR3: CASSEYRGTGSGELFF

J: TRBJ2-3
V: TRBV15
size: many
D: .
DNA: TGTGCCACCGGGAGAGGGGGTACTAGCACAGATACGCAGTATTTT
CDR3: CATGRGGTSTDTQYF

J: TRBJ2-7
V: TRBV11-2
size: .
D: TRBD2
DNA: TGTGCCAGCAGCTTGGGACTAGACGGGAGCTACGAGCAGTACTTC
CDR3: CASSLGLDGSYEQYF

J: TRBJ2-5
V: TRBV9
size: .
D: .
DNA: TGTGCCAGCAGCGTAGGCCCAGGAGGGTATGGAGAGACCCAGTACTTC
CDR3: CASSVGPGGYGETQYF

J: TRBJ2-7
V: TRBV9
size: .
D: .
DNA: TGTGCCAGCAGCCCCGGTGCAGGGAGCTACGAGCAGTACTTC
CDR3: CASSPGAGSYEQYF

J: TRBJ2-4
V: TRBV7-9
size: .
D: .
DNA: TGTGCCAGCAGCTTAGTAGTGACCCAAGCCAAAAACATTCAGTACTTC
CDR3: CASSLVVTQAKNIQYF

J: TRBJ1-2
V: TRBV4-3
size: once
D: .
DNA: TGCGCCAGCAGCCAAGACCGCAGACAGGAAGTCCAGCGTTATTATGGCTACACCTTC
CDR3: CASSQDRRQEVQRYYGYTF

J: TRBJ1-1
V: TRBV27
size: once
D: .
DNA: TGTGCCAGCAGTTTATCGGCCACAGTGAACACTGAAGCTTTCTTT
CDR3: CASSLSATVNTEAFF

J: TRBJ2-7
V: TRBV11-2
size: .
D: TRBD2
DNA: TGTGCCAGCAGCTCCCGTCCGGGACTAGCGGTCCAGGGGGAGCAGTACTTC
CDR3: CASSSRPGLAVQGEQYF

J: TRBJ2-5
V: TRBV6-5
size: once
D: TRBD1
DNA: TGTGCCAGCAGAGAGGGGGCGCGGGAGACCCAGTACTTC
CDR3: CASREGARETQYF

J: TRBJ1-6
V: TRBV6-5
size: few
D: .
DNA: TGTGCCAGCCGAGATAAAAACATCAATTCACCCCTCCACTTT
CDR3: CASRDKNINSPLHF

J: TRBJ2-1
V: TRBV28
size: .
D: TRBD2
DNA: TGTGCCAGCATTACCCGGACTAGCGGGGGCAATGAGCAGTTCTTC
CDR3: CASITRTSGGNEQFF

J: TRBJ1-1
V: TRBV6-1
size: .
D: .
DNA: TGTGCCAGCAGTGAGTGGGGAGGGGCACAGGGTGGGCGCACTGAAGCTTTCTTT
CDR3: CASSEWGGAQGGRTEAFF

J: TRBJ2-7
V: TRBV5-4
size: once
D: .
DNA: TGTGCCAGCAGCTTAGGGCCGGACAGCTACGAGCAGTACTTC
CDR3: CASSLGPDSYEQYF

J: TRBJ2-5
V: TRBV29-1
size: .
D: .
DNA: TGCAGCGTTCAGGGTAATGGAGAGACCCAGTACTTC
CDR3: CSVQGNGETQYF

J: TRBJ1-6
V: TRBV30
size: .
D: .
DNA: TGTGCCTGGAACATCAGGGTGGGTAATTCACCCCTCCACTTT
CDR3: CAWNIRVGNSPLHF

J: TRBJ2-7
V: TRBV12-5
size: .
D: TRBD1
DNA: TGTGCTAGTGGTCAGACAGGGGACCACGAGCAGTACTTC
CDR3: CASGQTGDHEQYF

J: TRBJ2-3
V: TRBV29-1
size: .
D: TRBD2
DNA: TGCAGCGTTGGAGGGCTAGCGGCCGGCACAGATACGCAGTATTTT
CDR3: CSVGGLAAGTDTQYF